The next 24 T cell receptor beta chains were all read from a single sample in a study of cytomegalovirus exposure and HLA in healthy donors. The assay was immunoSEQ multiplex PCR, and TCRdb's table has in-frame clones only and misses some. The top ten clones hold 3.3% of a sample with approximately 76,000 clones, approximately 94% of them seen once. Input material: PBMCs. The receptors come from a woman younger than 30 in good health and CMV-seropositive.

V is TRBV5-1 and J is TRBJ2-7; D is perhaps TRBD1 (6 bases). The germline CDR1 and CDR2 sequences are SGHRS and YFSETQ. Trimming left V 4 bases short and J 1 base short, with 12 bases between. There are 14 residues in the CDR3. CDR3 amino acids: CASSLTGTSYEQYF. CDR3 in DNA: TGCGCCAGCAGCCTGACCGGGACATCCTACGAGCAGTACTTC.

The chain links TRBV6-5 to TRBJ2-7; perhaps TRBD2 as D (6 bases). Between the trimmed V and J ends, which lost 7 bases and 6 bases, there was a span of 13 bases. The germline CDR1 and CDR2 sequences are MNHEY and SVGAGI. The CDR3 covers 12 residues. DNA for the CDR3: TGTGCCAGCACCGGAGGGCTTAGCGAGCAGTACTTC. Protein: CASTGGLSEQYF.

The chain links TRBV7-2 to TRBJ1-1; D gene uncertain. CDR3 length: 15 amino acids. The V end lost 2 bases, the J end lost 4 bases, and 14 bases lay between the germline ends. Germline V gene lookup returns CDR1 SGHTA and CDR2 FQGNSA. Here the CDR3 reads CASSLRRAGSTEAFF. In DNA, the CDR3 is TGTGCCAGCAGCTTACGGAGGGCGGGGAGCACTGAAGCTTTCTTT.

This clone was observed once. The junction departs from the called germline gene at one end, perhaps through a read error. V usage is TRBV11-1 and J usage is TRBJ2-1; the D is unclear. This CDR3 has 14 residues. Germline CDR1 SGHAT, CDR2 FQDESV (reference sequence). As DNA, the CDR3 is TGTGCCAACAGCTTATTGTCCAGGCACAATGAGCAGTTCTTC. Translation: CANSLLSRHNEQFF.

In its sample, this clone was seen a few times. This chain links TRBV28 with TRBJ2-1; 10 bases map to TRBD2. This CDR3 is 15 amino acids long. V lost 6 bases, J lost 3 bases, and 5 bases stayed unmatched. The V gene's germline CDR1 is MDHEN and CDR2 SYDVKM. CDR3 nucleotides: TGTGCCAGCAGCTATCTAGCGGGAGTCTACAATGAGCAGTTCTTC. It encodes CASSYLAGVYNEQFF.

In DNA form, the CDR3 reads TGTGCCAGCAGTCCGGGACAGGGGTTCCACACCATATATTTT. Amino acid sequence: CASSPGQGFHTIYF. The chain employs TRBV6-5 and TRBJ1-3; 10 bases align to TRBD1. The germline gives CDR1 MNHEY, CDR2 SVGAGI. The CDR3 runs 14 residues. V dropped 5 bases and J dropped 8; count of bases not matched to a gene: 6.

The chain carries TRBV9 and TRBJ2-5; 11 bases match TRBD1. V shed 4 bases, J shed 5 bases, and the junction held 7 bases outside the gene matches. The germline V gene has CDR1 SGDLS and CDR2 YYNGEE. The CDR3 has 15 residues. In nucleotides, the CDR3 is TGTGCCAGCAGCCCAGGACAGGGGGCTCGGGAGACCCAGTACTTC. This codes for CASSPGQGARETQYF.

The J gene is TRBJ2-1, the V gene TRBV5-5, with TRBD2 as a possible D gene (5 bases). Germline-derived CDR1 and CDR2 are SGHKS and YYEKEE (reference sequence). V dropped 0 bases and J dropped 10 bases, with 11 bases sitting between them. The CDR3 contains 13 residues. Here the CDR3 reads CASSLGPSREQFF. The CDR3 DNA sequence: TGTGCCAGCAGCTTGGGGCCTAGCCGGGAGCAGTTCTTC.

The CDR3 loop is CASSLSVWGTSNSPLHF. The CDR3 DNA reads TGTGCCAGCAGCTTATCTGTTTGGGGGACTTCCAATTCACCCCTCCACTTT. The J gene is TRBJ1-6, the V gene TRBV7-9; D perhaps matches TRBD1 (5 bases). This CDR3 has 17 amino acids. Germline lookup yields CDR1 SEHNR and CDR2 FQNEAQ (reference sequence). Trimming cost V 2 bases and J 7 bases, with 18 bases left between them. Complete variable domain (other parts from reference TRBV7-9 and TRBJ1-6): DTGVSQNPRHKITKRGQNVTFRCDPISEHNRLYWYRQTLGQGPEFLTYFQNEAQLEKSRLLSDRFSAERPKGSFSTLEIQRTEQGDSAMYLCASSLSVWGTSNSPLHFGNGTRLTVT.

The chain couples TRBV18 to TRBJ1-6, with 8 bases that match TRBD1. J was trimmed by 10 bases and V by 4 bases; bases with no gene match: 15. The germline V gene encodes CDR1 KGHSH and CDR2 LQKENI. The CDR3 runs 17 residues. This CDR3 reads CASSQFRDRGHESPLHF. Here the CDR3 DNA reads TGTGCCAGCTCACAGTTCCGCGACAGGGGACATGAGTCACCCCTCCACTTT.

The chain joins TRBV9 to TRBJ1-6, with D tentatively TRBD1 (5 bases). Trimming took 4 bases from V and 5 from J, leaving 19 bases between them. The CDR3 covers 17 residues. CDR1 is SGDLS and CDR2 is YYNGEE in the germline V gene. This chain's CDR3 is CASSSPGGGPNNSPLHF. The DNA of the CDR3 is TGTGCCAGCAGCTCTCCCGGGGGGGGACCGAATAATTCACCCCTCCACTTT.

The J gene is TRBJ1-5, the V gene TRBV9; D is perhaps TRBD1 (6 bases). This CDR3 has 14 amino acids. The germline CDR1 and CDR2 sequences are SGDLS and YYNGEE. Trimming removed 4 bases from V and 6 bases from J, with 14 bases in between. The CDR3 coding sequence is TGTGCCAGCAGCCCAGGGGTTGACAGTCAGCCCCAGCATTTT. It encodes CASSPGVDSQPQHF.

V gene TRBV28 combines with J gene TRBJ2-3; D is perhaps TRBD1 (6 bases). The V and J ends lost 3 bases and 3 bases respectively, with 10 bases between them. This CDR3 has 14 amino acids. The germline gives CDR1 MDHEN, CDR2 SYDVKM. The CDR3 coding sequence is TGTGCCAGCAGTTTCCAGGGGATGACAGATACGCAGTATTTT. This sequence encodes CASSFQGMTDTQYF.

V gene TRBV4-3 combines with J gene TRBJ2-7; a possible D gene is TRBD1 (6 bases). V shed 4 bases and J shed 6 bases, with 10 bases lying between them. Germline V gives CDR1 LGHNA, CDR2 YSLEER. The CDR3 runs 12 residues. CDR3 sequence (DNA): TGCGCCAGCAGCCGTGGGGGCGGCGAGCAGTACTTC. The encoded protein is CASSRGGGEQYF.

Only one count was recorded for this clone. The chain uses TRBV6-5 and TRBJ1-4; 8 nucleotides agree with TRBD1. The CDR3 is made up of 14 amino acids. V lost 6 bases, J lost 6 bases, and 6 bases stayed unmatched. Germline CDR1 and CDR2: MNHEY and SVGAGI. In nucleotides, the CDR3 is TGTGCCAGCAGCTTGACAGGGGTTGATGAAAAACTGTTTTTT. It translates to CASSLTGVDEKLFF.

The chain joins TRBV7-2 to TRBJ2-2; possibly TRBD1 for D (6 bases). CDR1 and CDR2 from the germline V gene are SGHTA and FQGNSA. V dropped 4 bases and J dropped 4 bases, with 7 bases sitting between them. The CDR3 totals 13 residues. As DNA, the CDR3 is TGTGCCAGCAGCTCAGGGGCCACCGGGGAGCTGTTTTTT. Protein product: CASSSGATGELFF.

The chain joins TRBV5-1 to TRBJ2-7, with 8 bases identical to TRBD1. The J segment lost 4 bases and the V segment lost 4 bases, leaving 10 bases of the junction unmatched. Germline CDR1 and CDR2: SGHRS and YFSETQ. The CDR3 consists of 15 residues. CDR3 sequence reads: CASSVPGTGGYEQYF. The CDR3, as DNA: TGCGCCAGCAGCGTTCCCGGGACAGGAGGTTACGAGCAGTACTTC. Variable domain in full (rest from reference TRBV5-1 and TRBJ2-7): KAGVTQTPRYLIKTRGQQVTLSCSPISGHRSVSWYQQTPGQGLQFLFEYFSETQRNKGNFPGRFSGRQFSNSRSEMNVSTLELGDSALYLCASSVPGTGGYEQYFGPGTRLTVT.

The rearrangement links TRBV9 to TRBJ1-1; D uncertain. CDR3 length equals 12 residues. The V gene's germline CDR1 is SGDLS and CDR2 YYNGEE. The V end lost 1 base, the J end lost 5 bases, and 6 bases lay between the germline ends. The CDR3, as DNA: TGTGCCAGCAGCGTATCCGGTACTGAAGCTTTCTTT. The encoded protein is CASSVSGTEAFF.

This chain links TRBV7-8 with TRBJ2-1; 14 bases fit TRBD2. V shed 5 bases and J 7 bases; nucleotides not matched to a gene: 7. Germline CDR1 reads SGHVS; CDR2 reads FQNEAQ. CDR3 length equals 16 residues. CDR3 protein: CASSARLAGGINEQFF. For the CDR3, the DNA is TGTGCCAGCAGCGCGCGACTAGCGGGAGGGATTAATGAGCAGTTCTTC.

The chain is built from TRBV9 and TRBJ1-2, with D unresolved. V lost 0 bases to trimming and J lost 8 bases, with 14 bases between them. Germline lookup yields CDR1 SGDLS and CDR2 YYNGEE. The CDR3 has 14 residues. CDR3 sequence (DNA): TGTGCCAGCAGCGTAGCGGGAGCTCCTATAGGCTACACCTTC. This encodes CASSVAGAPIGYTF. Combining the CDR3 with reference TRBV9 and TRBJ1-2 gives the whole variable domain DSGVTQTPKHLITATGQRVTLRCSPRSGDLSVYWYQQSLDQGLQFLIQYYNGEERAKGNILERFSAQQFPDLHSELNLSSLELGDSALYFCASSVAGAPIGYTFGSGTRLTVV.

The V call is TRBV15, the J call TRBJ2-7, with a possible D match to TRBD2 (6 bases). The ends were cut back, 1 base at V and 1 base at J, with 8 bases in the middle. CDR3 length: 14 amino acids. Looked up from germline, CDR1 is LNHNV and CDR2 is YYDKDF (reference sequence). CDR3 DNA sequence: TGTGCCACCAGCAGAGGCGGGGATTCCTACGAGCAGTACTTC. As protein: CATSRGGDSYEQYF.

The chain links TRBV29-1 to TRBJ2-7; 9 nucleotides match TRBD1. The CDR3 has 13 amino acids. Germline CDR1 is SQVTM and CDR2 is ANQGSEA. The V and J ends lost 6 bases and 6 bases, in that order; junction bases with no gene match: 9. The CDR3 bases are TGCAGCGTCGACGGGACAGGGAATGGCGAGCAGTACTTC. It yields the protein CSVDGTGNGEQYF.

This CDR3 is CASSFGLRGAPDTQYF. As DNA, the CDR3 is TGCGCCAGCAGCTTCGGCCTCCGGGGGGCTCCAGATACGCAGTATTTT. The chain employs TRBV4-3 and TRBJ2-3, with D possibly matching TRBD2 (7 bases). Germline V lookup: CDR1 LGHNA, CDR2 YSLEER. This CDR3 has 16 residues. V shed 5 bases and J shed 4 bases, with 19 bases lying between them.

CDR3 bases: TGTGCCAGTAGCCCTTCGAAAGGAGGGAATTTGTACAATGAGCAGTTCTTC. Its protein product is CASSPSKGGNLYNEQFF. V gene TRBV19 combines with J gene TRBJ2-1; D may be TRBD2 (6 bases). This CDR3 spans 17 amino acids. The V gene lost 6 bases and the J gene lost 4 bases, with 22 bases spanning the gap. Germline-derived CDR1 and CDR2 are LNHDA and SQIVND (reference sequence).